This entry features one T cell receptor (beta chain) sequence. Using immunoSEQ multiplex PCR, the repertoire was profiled, and TCRdb retains in-frame clones only, with some absent. The sample lists about 50,000 clones, roughly 89% occurring once. Per the germline V gene, CDR1 is LNHDA and CDR2 is SQIVND (reference sequence). This CDR3 has 13 residues. J gave up 1 base and V 10 bases, and 5 bases lay outside the gene matches. This sample was included in a study of OX40 agonist ivuxolimab in advanced cancers. The genes are TRBV19 and TRBJ1-1; 8 nucleotides align to TRBD1. This clonotype was sampled from an adult with an advanced solid tumor such as melanoma, head and neck, liver or kidney cancer. The input for sequencing was CD4+ or CD8+ T cells sorted from blood, taken in a trial of the OX40 agonist ivuxolimab. CDR3 in DNA: TGTGCCACCAGGGGGACAGGGAACACTGAAGCTTTCTTT. This codes for CATRGTGNTEAFF.